A selection of T cell receptor beta chains follows, all from one sample in a study of Graves' ophthalmopathy and Graves' hyperthyroidism. TCRdb re-derived calls from the multiplex PCR reads in MiXCR, one entry per CDR3 protein. Among under 200,000 distinct CDR3 sequences listed, roughly two fifths were seen once. Sequencing was done on a sample of peripheral blood. The receptors stem from a woman aged 35 to 49 with Graves' ophthalmopathy. Each CDR3 is given with its conserved first and last residue. The D gene is left open where the match is weak. Clone size, where shown, is once, few, many, or a class for clones that have expanded.

abundance: many
j_gene: TRBJ2-7
v_gene: TRBV6-1
d_gene: .
CDR3aa: CASSEAGRMQQYF
CDR3nt: TGTGCCAGCAGTGAAGCGGGCAGGATGCAGCAGTACTTC

abundance: .
j_gene: TRBJ1-2
v_gene: TRBV13
d_gene: .
CDR3aa: CASVRSGWNYGYTF
CDR3nt: TGTGCCAGCGTCCGTTCGGGATGGAACTATGGCTACACCTTC

abundance: many
j_gene: TRBJ1-1
v_gene: TRBV3-1
d_gene: .
CDR3aa: CASSQVAAQENSEAFF
CDR3nt: TGTGCCAGCAGCCAAGTCGCCGCGCAGGAGAATTCTGAAGCTTTCTTT

abundance: many
j_gene: TRBJ1-1
v_gene: TRBV11-2
d_gene: TRBD1
CDR3aa: CASSWTGGRGTEAFF
CDR3nt: TGTGCCAGCAGCTGGACAGGGGGCAGGGGCACTGAAGCTTTCTTT

abundance: .
j_gene: TRBJ1-1
v_gene: TRBV7-8
d_gene: TRBD1
CDR3aa: CASSFPGTANTEAFF
CDR3nt: TGTGCCAGCAGCTTTCCCGGGACAGCCAACACTGAAGCTTTCTTT

abundance: .
j_gene: TRBJ2-2
v_gene: TRBV12-3/TRBV12-4
d_gene: .
CDR3aa: CASSPPGQRAGELFF
CDR3nt: TGTGCCAGCAGCCCACCGGGACAAAGGGCCGGGGAGCTGTTTTTT

abundance: .
j_gene: TRBJ2-2
v_gene: TRBV12-3/TRBV12-4
d_gene: .
CDR3aa: CASSLWEAGTGELFF
CDR3nt: TGTGCCAGCAGTTTATGGGAGGCGGGAACCGGGGAGCTGTTTTTT

abundance: many
j_gene: TRBJ1-1
v_gene: TRBV29-1
d_gene: .
CDR3aa: CSVFAEDTEAFF
CDR3nt: TGCAGCGTTTTTGCAGAAGACACTGAAGCTTTCTTT

abundance: .
j_gene: TRBJ2-7
v_gene: TRBV28
d_gene: TRBD2
CDR3aa: CASSTGLGLYEQYF
CDR3nt: TGTGCCAGCAGTACGGGACTAGGGCTCTACGAGCAGTACTTC

abundance: .
j_gene: TRBJ1-1
v_gene: TRBV10-3
d_gene: .
CDR3aa: CAISGGTVNTEAFF
CDR3nt: TGTGCCATCAGTGGGGGGACCGTCAACACTGAAGCTTTCTTT

abundance: many
j_gene: TRBJ2-7
v_gene: TRBV7-2
d_gene: .
CDR3aa: CASSLEVTVHEQYF
CDR3nt: TGTGCCAGCAGCTTAGAAGTGACTGTACACGAGCAGTACTTC

abundance: many
j_gene: TRBJ1-2
v_gene: TRBV11-1
d_gene: .
CDR3aa: CASSSNAPNYGYTF
CDR3nt: TGTGCCAGCAGCTCTAACGCACCAAACTATGGCTACACCTTC

abundance: many
j_gene: TRBJ1-5
v_gene: TRBV27
d_gene: TRBD1
CDR3aa: CASSTLVRGRGTDNQPQHF
CDR3nt: TGTGCCAGCAGTACCCTTGTAAGGGGGCGCGGGACCGATAATCAGCCCCAGCATTTT

abundance: .
j_gene: TRBJ2-5
v_gene: TRBV7-2
d_gene: .
CDR3aa: CATGYRTQETQYF
CDR3nt: TGTGCCACGGGATACAGGACACAAGAGACCCAGTACTTC